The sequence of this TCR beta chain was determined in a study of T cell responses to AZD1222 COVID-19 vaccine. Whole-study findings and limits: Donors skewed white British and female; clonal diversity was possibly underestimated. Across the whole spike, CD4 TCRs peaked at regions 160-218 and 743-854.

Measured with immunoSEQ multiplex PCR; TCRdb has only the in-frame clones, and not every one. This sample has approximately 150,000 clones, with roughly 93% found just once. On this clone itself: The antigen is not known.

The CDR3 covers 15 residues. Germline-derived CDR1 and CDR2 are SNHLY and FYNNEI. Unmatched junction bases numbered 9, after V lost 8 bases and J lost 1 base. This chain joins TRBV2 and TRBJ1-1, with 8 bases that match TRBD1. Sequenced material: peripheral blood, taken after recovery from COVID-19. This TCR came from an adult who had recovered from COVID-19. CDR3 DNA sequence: TGTGCCAGCGGACTCAACGGACAGGGGAACACTGAAGCTTTCTTT. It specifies CASGLNGQGNTEAFF.